This passage covers 20 T cell receptor beta chains from one sample sequenced in a study of blood T cell repertoires in COVID-19. Clones were read by immunoSEQ multiplex PCR, and TCRdb kept only the in-frame ones, dropping some. The table lists roughly 430,000 clones, roughly 86% of them singletons. Sequencing used PBMCs or T cells enriched from blood (not recorded which). The receptors derive from a woman aged 40 to 50 with acute COVID-19.

The V call is TRBV5-1, the J call TRBJ1-1; TRBD1 matches at 9 bases. The CDR3 runs 15 residues. Per germline, CDR1 SGHRS and CDR2 YFSETQ. The ends lost 4 bases at V and 4 bases at J; junction bases unmatched: 8. Here the CDR3 reads CASSPTGGSTTEAFF. The CDR3 DNA reads TGCGCCAGCAGCCCGACAGGGGGAAGTACCACTGAAGCTTTCTTT.

The chain joins TRBV5-4 to TRBJ2-1; 7 bases fit TRBD2. CDR1 and CDR2 (germline): SGHNT, YYREEE (reference sequence). The CDR3 has 16 amino acids. V lost 4 bases to trimming and J lost 2 bases; unmatched junction nucleotides: 9. CDR3 coding DNA: TGTGCCAGCAGCCCCCCCGGGACTAACCCCTACAATGAGCAGTTCTTC. Encoded protein: CASSPPGTNPYNEQFF.

The CDR3 loop is CASSTSGGANEKLFF. CDR3 DNA: TGTGCCAGCAGTACATCTGGGGGGGCTAATGAAAAACTGTTTTTT. V gene TRBV9 combines with J gene TRBJ1-4, with D perhaps matching TRBD1 (5 bases). The germline V gene encodes CDR1 SGDLS and CDR2 YYNGEE. V lost 5 bases and J 3 bases, leaving 14 bases between the germline ends. The CDR3 extends over 15 amino acids.

The chain carries TRBV25-1 and TRBJ2-6; 12 bases match TRBD1. CDR3 length: 16 amino acids. J was trimmed by 4 bases and V by 11 bases; bases with no gene match: 9. CDR1 is MGHDK, CDR2 SYGVNS, per germline. Here the CDR3 reads CAGPWDRGLGANVLTF. The CDR3 region has the DNA TGTGCCGGGCCGTGGGACAGGGGGCTAGGGGCCAACGTCCTGACTTTC.

Only a few counts were recorded for this clone. The chain carries TRBV28 and TRBJ1-5; no definite D call. Germline V lookup: CDR1 MDHEN, CDR2 SYDVKM. V was clipped by 3 bases and J by 6 bases, with 9 bases between them. The CDR3 runs 13 residues. The CDR3 protein is CASSFIGSQPQHF. CDR3 nucleotide sequence: TGTGCCAGCAGTTTTATAGGGAGTCAGCCCCAGCATTTT.

Concerning this clone itself: Other DNA sequences within the sample encode an identical CDR3. The chain couples TRBV11-3 to TRBJ2-3; a possible D gene is TRBD2 (6 bases). Germline V lookup: CDR1 SGHNT, CDR2 YENEEA. CDR3 length: 14 residues. The V gene lost 6 bases and the J gene lost 0 bases, with 10 bases spanning the gap. Here the CDR3 DNA reads TGTGCCAGCAGTTTGGGGGGAAGCACAGATACGCAGTATTTT. Its translation is CASSLGGSTDTQYF.

This clone was observed a handful of times. V and J are TRBV19 and TRBJ1-5, with D perhaps TRBD1 (5 bases). Germline-derived CDR1 and CDR2 are LNHDA and SQIVND (reference sequence). Trimming stripped 9 bases from V and 1 base from J, with 13 bases between. The CDR3 length is 14 residues. The CDR3 DNA reads TGTGCCAGCGGGGGTCCTGGGAGCAATCAGCCCCAGCATTTT. The encoded protein is CASGGPGSNQPQHF.

The chain joins TRBV30 to TRBJ1-5, with D perhaps TRBD1 (6 bases). CDR3 length: 14 residues. The germline gives CDR1 GTSNPN, CDR2 SVGIG (reference sequence). Trimming pared 3 bases from V and 4 bases from J, leaving 13 bases between. CDR3 sequence reads: CAWRRRQGNQPQHF. The CDR3 DNA sequence: TGTGCCTGGAGGAGGCGGCAGGGGAATCAGCCCCAGCATTTT. The full variable domain, its missing parts supplied by reference TRBV30 and TRBJ1-5, is SQTIHQWPATLVQPVGSPLSLECTVEGTSNPNLYWYRQAAGRGLQLLFYSVGIGQISSEVPQNLSASRPQDRQFILSSKKLLLSDSGFYLCAWRRRQGNQPQHFGDGTRLSIL.

The J gene is TRBJ2-5, the V gene TRBV7-9; 8 nucleotides match TRBD2. Germline CDR1 and CDR2: SEHNR and FQNEAQ (reference sequence). This CDR3 is built from 15 residues. V was clipped by 5 bases and J by 1 base; unmatched bases: 6. The CDR3 loop is CASSPPSGGQETQYF. CDR3 in DNA: TGTGCCAGCAGCCCGCCCAGCGGGGGCCAAGAGACCCAGTACTTC.

With respect to this clone: The identical CDR3 is also encoded by other nucleotide sequences in the sample. The chain couples TRBV5-1 to TRBJ2-1; D is uncertain. The V gene lost 0 bases and the J gene lost 4 bases, with 8 bases spanning the gap. Germline values: CDR1 SGHRS, CDR2 YFSETQ. This CDR3 region has 14 residues. As DNA, the CDR3 is TGCGCCAGCAGCTTGGTCGCCAGTTACAATGAGCAGTTCTTC. This encodes CASSLVASYNEQFF.

This chain connects TRBV27 to TRBJ1-6, with 12 bases that match TRBD1. V gave up 6 bases and J gave up 11 bases; unmatched junction bases: 5. Germline CDR1 reads MNHEY; CDR2 reads SMNVEV (reference sequence). The length of the CDR3 is 14 residues. DNA for the CDR3: TGTGCCAGCAGAGAGGGACAGGGGGCCACACCCCTCCACTTT. It specifies CASREGQGATPLHF.

V and J are TRBV11-2 and TRBJ1-1; D unresolved. With 1 base removed from V and 10 bases from J, the gap between germline ends came to 16 bases. The CDR3 runs to 14 residues. In germline, CDR1 is SGHAT, CDR2 FQNNGV. The CDR3 is CASSLGSGLMGAFF. CDR3 bases: TGTGCCAGCAGCTTAGGGAGTGGGTTGATGGGAGCTTTCTTT.

The chain joins TRBV7-9 to TRBJ2-3; possible D gene TRBD2, 5 bases. Trimming took off 5 bases at V and 1 base at J, with 13 bases between the two ends. CDR1 is SEHNR and CDR2 is FQNEAQ in the germline V gene (reference sequence). This CDR3 contains 15 residues. The CDR3 reads CASSTLLRGTDTQYF. CDR3 DNA: TGTGCCAGCAGCACCCTCTTGCGGGGCACAGATACGCAGTATTTT.

This clone turned up a few times. CDR3 nucleotide sequence: TGTGCCTGGAGTTCCTCTTTCAGGGGTTCTGAAGCTTTCTTT. Translation gives CAWSSSFRGSEAFF. The chain is built from TRBV30 and TRBJ1-1; D might be TRBD1 (6 bases). Germline values: CDR1 GTSNPN, CDR2 SVGIG (reference sequence). This CDR3 spans 14 amino acids. Trimming stripped 2 bases from V and 6 bases from J, with 16 bases between.

V is TRBV12-3 or TRBV12-4 and J is TRBJ1-5; a weak D match, TRBD1 (5 bases). The V end was cut by 3 bases, the J end by 6 bases, with 6 bases between. The CDR3 covers 12 residues. The CDR3 region is CASSFGAQPQHF. The CDR3 DNA is TGTGCCAGCAGTTTTGGGGCTCAGCCCCAGCATTTT.

The chain carries TRBV6-2 or TRBV6-3 and TRBJ2-2, with 10 bases that match TRBD2. The V gene end was trimmed by 0 bases and the J gene end by 3 bases; junction bases not matched to a gene: 4. The CDR3 length is 17 residues. Germline V gene lookup returns CDR1 MNHEY and CDR2 SVGEGT. The CDR3 sequence is CASSYSGLAEYTGELFF. CDR3 in DNA: TGTGCCAGCAGTTACTCTGGACTAGCGGAATACACCGGGGAGCTGTTTTTT.

In this sample, this clone turned up once. The chain carries TRBV5-1 and TRBJ2-7; TRBD1 aligns across 11 bases. Germline V CDR1 and CDR2: SGHRS, YFSETQ. CDR3 length equals 14 residues. V shed 2 bases and J 9 bases; nucleotides not matched to a gene: 7. The CDR3 spells CASSFSGTGGRQYF. CDR3 nucleotides: TGCGCCAGCAGCTTCTCCGGGACAGGGGGGCGGCAGTACTTC.

The chain has TRBV28 and TRBJ1-1; 8 bases line up with TRBD1. V dropped 6 bases and J dropped 1; count of bases not matched to a gene: 10. Germline V gene sequence: CDR1 MDHEN, CDR2 SYDVKM. The CDR3 length is 16 residues. CDR3 sequence: CASRPRPGTGNTEAFF. In DNA, the CDR3 is TGTGCCAGCAGGCCCCGACCGGGGACAGGGAACACTGAAGCTTTCTTT.

This chain links TRBV7-9 with TRBJ1-3; maybe TRBD1 (6 bases). V lost 9 bases and J 2 bases, leaving 8 bases between the germline ends. This CDR3 has 12 amino acids. Germline V gene data show CDR1 as SEHNR and CDR2 as FQNEAQ (reference sequence). CDR3 DNA: TGTGCCAGTCCAGGGGCTGGAAACACCATATATTTT. It specifies CASPGAGNTIYF.

For the CDR3, the DNA is TGTGCCACCAGTGTTGGTCGGAATCAGCCCCAGCATTTT. Protein sequence: CATSVGRNQPQHF. The chain recombines TRBV24-1 with TRBJ1-5; D call uncertain. Trimming removed 5 bases at V and 4 bases at J, with 8 bases between. The germline gives CDR1 KGHDR, CDR2 SFDVKD. The CDR3 runs 13 residues.